The 27 T cell receptor beta chains below were found in one sample sequenced in a study of blood T cell repertoires in COVID-19. Sequencing used immunoSEQ multiplex PCR; TCRdb keeps in-frame clones, though not all of them. In the table there are 200,000 to 250,000 clones, roughly 86% of which are singletons. The sequenced material came from peripheral blood. The receptor source for this set is a woman aged 70-85 years with active or convalescent COVID-19.

The CDR3 coding sequence is TGTGCCAGCAACTTCAGGGGGAACACTGAAGCTTTCTTT. Its protein is CASNFRGNTEAFF. The chain has TRBV2 and TRBJ1-1, with D perhaps matching TRBD1 (6 bases). CDR1 is SNHLY and CDR2 is FYNNEI in the germline V gene. V was clipped by 7 bases and J by 1 base, with 10 bases between them. The CDR3 totals 13 residues.

The chain combines TRBV6-5 with TRBJ2-3; a weak D match, TRBD1 (6 bases). This CDR3 has 14 amino acids. Germline values: CDR1 MNHEY, CDR2 SVGAGI. V lost 5 bases, J lost 8 bases, and 17 bases lay in between. For the CDR3, the DNA is TGTGCCAGCAGTCGCTCTGTGCGAGGGGGTACGCAGTATTTT. Its protein product is CASSRSVRGGTQYF.

The chain joins TRBV3-1 (or the pseudogene TRBV3-2) to TRBJ1-2, with a weak D call TRBD1 (5 bases). This CDR3 has 14 residues. From germline, CDR1 is LGHDT and CDR2 YNNKEL (reference sequence). V gave up 3 bases and J gave up 8 bases, with 16 bases separating them. The CDR3 sequence: CASSQGTTGRGYTF. Here the CDR3 DNA reads TGTGCCAGCAGCCAGGGGACTACCGGTCGCGGCTACACCTTC.

This clone was observed a handful of times. The chain carries TRBV3-1 (or the pseudogene TRBV3-2) and TRBJ2-7; D perhaps matches TRBD1 (6 bases). V was clipped by 2 bases and J by 2 bases, with 10 bases between them. Germline V gene sequence: CDR1 LGHDT, CDR2 YNNKEL (reference sequence). The CDR3 has 14 residues. CDR3 DNA: TGTGCCAGCAGCCAATCCGGACAGACCTACGAGCAGTACTTC. It yields the protein CASSQSGQTYEQYF.

As concerns this clone: This sample also contains other DNA sequences that code for the same CDR3. The rearrangement uses TRBV5-1 and TRBJ1-1; D perhaps matches TRBD1 (5 bases). Trimming left V 0 bases short and J 0 bases short, with 9 bases between. Germline CDR1 reads SGHRS; CDR2 reads YFSETQ. This CDR3 is built from 15 residues. The CDR3 DNA is TGCGCCAGCAGCTTGGGTCAGGGCTTGAACACTGAAGCTTTCTTT. Translating gives CASSLGQGLNTEAFF. Drawing the rest from reference TRBV5-1 and TRBJ1-1, the complete variable domain is KAGVTQTPRYLIKTRGQQVTLSCSPISGHRSVSWYQQTPGQGLQFLFEYFSETQRNKGNFPGRFSGRQFSNSRSEMNVSTLELGDSALYLCASSLGQGLNTEAFFGQGTRLTVV.

This clone was observed once. This chain links TRBV20-1 with TRBJ2-5, with D possibly being TRBD1 (6 bases). The CDR3 length is 14 residues. Trimming took off 3 bases at V and 5 bases at J, with 16 bases between the two ends. The germline V gene encodes CDR1 DFQATT and CDR2 SNEGSKA (reference sequence). CDR3 coding DNA: TGCAGTGCTAGTCCCAGGGGTAGGAGGGAGACCCAGTACTTC. This gives the protein CSASPRGRRETQYF.

J is TRBJ2-2 and V is TRBV4-1, with D perhaps TRBD1 (6 bases). This CDR3 contains 14 residues. Germline CDR1 and CDR2: MGHRA and YSYEKL. V was shortened by 4 bases and J by 4 bases, with 10 bases between the two germline ends. The CDR3 here is CASSLTGLTGELFF. The CDR3 nucleotides are TGCGCCAGCAGCCTGACAGGCCTCACCGGGGAGCTGTTTTTT.

V usage is TRBV6-2 or TRBV6-3 and J usage is TRBJ1-1; D perhaps matches TRBD1 (6 bases). This CDR3 contains 13 residues. The germline CDR1 and CDR2 sequences are MNHEY and SVGEGT. The V and J ends lost 6 bases and 4 bases respectively, with 12 bases between them. The CDR3 reads CASSYTGTTEAFF. CDR3 sequence (DNA): TGTGCCAGCAGCTATACAGGGACCACTGAAGCTTTCTTT.

The rearrangement links TRBV7-9 to TRBJ2-7; TRBD1 might be the D (5 bases). The CDR3 is made up of 15 amino acids. Germline CDR1 SEHNR, CDR2 FQNEAQ (reference sequence). Trimming removed 2 bases from V and 2 bases from J, with 13 bases in between. CDR3 sequence: CASSLTPGPTYEQYF. In DNA, the CDR3 is TGTGCCAGCAGCTTAACACCAGGGCCCACCTACGAGCAGTACTTC.

The chain combines TRBV10-2 with TRBJ1-6; 8 bases align to TRBD1. CDR1 and CDR2 (germline): WSHSY, SAAADI. The CDR3 is made up of 13 amino acids. V lost 6 bases, J lost 7 bases, and 2 bases stayed unmatched. This chain's CDR3 is CASSGQGNSPLHF. CDR3 in DNA: TGCGCCAGCAGCGGACAGGGAAATTCACCCCTCCACTTT.

The chain links TRBV12-5 to TRBJ1-5; tentative D call: TRBD1 (6 bases). This CDR3 contains 14 residues. From germline, CDR1 is LGHNT and CDR2 FRNRAP. Trimming took 7 bases from V and 4 from J, leaving 14 bases between them. The CDR3 DNA reads TGTGCTAGTGACGCCAGGGGCCTAAATCAGCCCCAGCATTTT. Protein sequence: CASDARGLNQPQHF.

V is TRBV19 and J is TRBJ2-3; TRBD2 agrees at 8 bases. Germline-derived CDR1 and CDR2 are LNHDA and SQIVND (reference sequence). The CDR3 spans 16 residues. Trimming cost V 6 bases and J 4 bases; bases outside gene matches: 12. DNA for the CDR3: TGTGCCAGTAGAGGACTAGCTGGGGGTTGGTCAGATACGCAGTATTTT. It encodes CASRGLAGGWSDTQYF.

This chain connects TRBV7-2 to TRBJ1-5; TRBD1 matches at 9 bases. This CDR3 is 14 amino acids long. V dropped 5 bases and J dropped 6; count of bases not matched to a gene: 5. Germline loops: CDR1 SGHTA, CDR2 FQGNSA. This CDR3 reads CASSPTGGLQPQHF. The CDR3 bases are TGTGCCAGCAGCCCGACAGGGGGACTTCAGCCCCAGCATTTT.

This chain connects TRBV5-5 to TRBJ1-1; D is undetermined. The CDR3 is 14 residues long. Trimming took 5 bases from V and 4 from J, leaving 15 bases between them. The germline CDR1 and CDR2 sequences are SGHKS and YYEKEE (reference sequence). CDR3 protein: CASSPPEVGTEAFF. CDR3 in DNA: TGTGCCAGCAGTCCCCCCGAGGTGGGCACTGAAGCTTTCTTT.

This clone occurred a few times. The V call is TRBV24-1, the J call TRBJ2-2; 7 nucleotides match TRBD1. This CDR3 spans 14 amino acids. V dropped 8 bases and J dropped 0; count of bases not matched to a gene: 2. Germline CDR1 KGHDR, CDR2 SFDVKD. The CDR3 DNA follows: TGTGCCACCACCGGGACAGCGAACACCGGGGAGCTGTTTTTT. As protein: CATTGTANTGELFF.

This sequence joins TRBV3-1 (or the pseudogene TRBV3-2) and TRBJ1-1; 8 positions match TRBD1. The germline V gene encodes CDR1 LGHDT and CDR2 YNNKEL (reference sequence). The V and J ends lost 4 bases and 0 bases, in that order; junction bases with no gene match: 16. There are 19 residues in the CDR3. The CDR3 DNA reads as TGTGCCAGCAGCCTCGGGATCACAGGGGGTCGGGGAGTGAACACTGAAGCTTTCTTT. It translates to CASSLGITGGRGVNTEAFF.

The chain is built from TRBV6-5 and TRBJ1-2; possibly TRBD1 for D (5 bases). The CDR3 totals 12 residues. From germline, CDR1 is MNHEY and CDR2 SVGAGI. The V gene lost 6 bases and the J gene lost 4 bases, with 9 bases spanning the gap. The CDR3 nucleotides are TGTGCCAGCAGGGACATCCTCTATGGCTACACCTTC. Its protein product is CASRDILYGYTF.

In DNA form, the CDR3 reads TGTGCCAGCAGTGAAGCGGCAGGGTTTGGCTACACCTTC. This codes for CASSEAAGFGYTF. V and J are TRBV6-1 and TRBJ1-2; possibly TRBD1 for D (5 bases). CDR1 is MNHNS and CDR2 is SASEGT in the germline V gene. The CDR3 runs 13 residues. V was pared by 0 bases and J by 7 bases, with 9 bases between.

The chain is built from TRBV6-5 and TRBJ2-7; no clear D gene. CDR3 length: 15 residues. V lost 7 bases and J 0 bases, leaving 16 bases between the germline ends. Germline loops: CDR1 MNHEY, CDR2 SVGAGI. CDR3 DNA: TGTGCCAGCACCACCTCTTTTGGCAGCTCCTACGAGCAGTACTTC. Its translation: CASTTSFGSSYEQYF.

This rearrangement joins TRBV13 to TRBJ1-1; D is unclear. The length of the CDR3 is 14 residues. Trimming left V 7 bases short and J 7 bases short, with 19 bases between. CDR1 and CDR2 (germline): PRHDT, FYEKMQ (reference sequence). CDR3 nucleotide sequence: TGTGCCAGCACCACTGGAGGCGCCGGGGTTGAAGCTTTCTTT. This gives the protein CASTTGGAGVEAFF. The variable domain in full, completed from reference TRBV13 and TRBJ1-1, reads AAGVIQSPRHLIKEKRETATLKCYPIPRHDTVYWYQQGPGQDPQFLISFYEKMQSDKGSIPDRFSAQQFSDYHSELNMSSLELGDSALYFCASTTGGAGVEAFFGQGTRLTVV.

This clone was observed a handful of times. The chain carries TRBV27 and TRBJ2-1; TRBD1 matches 8 bases. Germline trimming cut 10 bases from V and 2 bases from J; bases unmatched to any gene: 13. The CDR3 has 16 residues. Per germline, CDR1 MNHEY and CDR2 SMNVEV (reference sequence). The DNA for the CDR3 is TGTGCCACCAGGCCCGAGACAGGGGAGCCCTACAATGAGCAGTTCTTC. This sequence encodes CATRPETGEPYNEQFF.

This clone has just a few counts. The chain employs TRBV12-3 or TRBV12-4 and TRBJ1-1; the D is unclear. The CDR3 extends over 13 amino acids. V was clipped by 2 bases and J by 1 base, with 5 bases between them. Written as DNA, the CDR3 is TGTGCCAGCAGTTTACGGGGGAACACTGAAGCTTTCTTT. This translates into CASSLRGNTEAFF.

V is TRBV6-1 and J is TRBJ2-1; D is unresolved. This CDR3 has 12 amino acids. Germline V gene lookup returns CDR1 MNHNS and CDR2 SASEGT. Between the trimmed V and J ends, which lost 0 bases and 15 bases, there was a span of 12 bases. CDR3 sequence reads: CASSEARQVPFF. The CDR3 coding sequence is TGTGCCAGCAGTGAAGCGCGCCAGGTACCGTTCTTC.

The V call is TRBV11-2, the J call TRBJ1-5, with a tentative D call TRBD1 (6 bases). CDR1 and CDR2 from the germline V gene are SGHAT and FQNNGV. V lost 2 bases and J 7 bases, leaving 9 bases between the germline ends. The CDR3 runs to 13 residues. CDR3 sequence reads: CASSLSGDQPQHF. Here the CDR3 DNA reads TGTGCCAGCAGCTTATCAGGGGACCAGCCCCAGCATTTT.

The chain uses TRBV10-3 and TRBJ1-1; maybe TRBD1 (5 bases). There are 14 residues in the CDR3. Germline V gene lookup returns CDR1 ENHRY and CDR2 SYGVKD. V was cut by 6 bases and J by 1 base, with 12 bases left in between. The chain's CDR3 is CAISDLTANTEAFF. The DNA for the CDR3 is TGTGCCATCAGCGATCTGACAGCGAACACTGAAGCTTTCTTT.

The chain employs TRBV20-1 and TRBJ2-1, with TRBD2 identical over 9 bases. The CDR3 is made up of 14 amino acids. Germline-derived CDR1 and CDR2 are DFQATT and SNEGSKA (reference sequence). V trimming: 3 bases; J trimming: 6 bases; junction bases outside the gene matches: 6. The CDR3 spells CSASPTSGLNEQFF. The CDR3, as DNA: TGCAGTGCTAGTCCGACTAGCGGTCTCAATGAGCAGTTCTTC.

This chain joins TRBV7-9 and TRBJ1-4; 9 bases line up with TRBD1. CDR3 length equals 17 residues. Trimming took 5 bases from V and 1 from J; bases not matched to a gene: 8. Germline CDR1 is SEHNR and CDR2 is FQNEAQ (reference sequence). The CDR3 here is CASSHLQGAGTNEKLFF. The CDR3 region has the DNA TGTGCCAGCAGCCACTTACAGGGGGCGGGAACTAATGAAAAACTGTTTTTT.